This T cell receptor (beta chain) derives from a study of cytomegalovirus exposure and HLA in healthy donors. Study-wide results and limits: According to reports, the classifier identified cytomegalovirus status with high specificity and sensitivity.

A few counts support this clone. Its antigen is currently unknown. V was pared by 3 bases and J by 2 bases, with 8 bases of the junction left unmatched. The germline CDR1 and CDR2 sequences are SNHLY and FYNNEI. The CDR3 is 16 residues long. PCR amplification relied on 60 Vbeta primers (plus 13 Jbeta primers). The data were produced by immunoSEQ multiplex PCR, yet TCRdb's version contains in-frame clones alone and is incomplete. This table has some 140,000 clones, less than 80% appearing once. The rearrangement links TRBV2 to TRBJ2-7, with TRBD1 matching over 9 bases. This clonotype was sampled from a woman aged 45 to 65 in good health and CMV-seropositive. The sequencing input was PBMCs. As DNA, the CDR3 is TGTGCCAGCAGTGACACCGGGACAGGGATGGCCTACGAGCAGTACTTC. Amino acid sequence: CASSDTGTGMAYEQYF.